The next 25 T cell receptor beta chains were all read from a single sample in a study of blood T cell repertoires in COVID-19. The assay was immunoSEQ multiplex PCR, and TCRdb's table has in-frame clones only and misses some. The data contain about 82,000 clones, around 81% of them singletons. Sequencing was done on a sample of peripheral blood. The receptors shown here come from an elderly man with acute or convalescent COVID-19.

The genes are TRBV5-1 and TRBJ1-1, with 9 nucleotides matching TRBD1. The J segment lost 3 bases and the V segment lost 0 bases, leaving 6 bases of the junction unmatched. The CDR3 runs 16 residues. The germline gives CDR1 SGHRS, CDR2 YFSETQ. The CDR3 DNA follows: TGCGCCAGCAGCTTGGGATCACAGGGGGCCTACACTGAAGCTTTCTTT. It yields the protein CASSLGSQGAYTEAFF.

This clone was counted only a few times. The chain has TRBV4-3 and TRBJ2-5; perhaps TRBD2 as D (7 bases). Germline V gives CDR1 LGHNA, CDR2 YSLEER. The CDR3 covers 15 residues. V lost 1 base, J lost 5 bases, and 14 bases lay in between. The CDR3 region has the DNA TGCGCCAGCAGCCAAGGCAGGGGAGGGGTGGAGACCCAGTACTTC. It yields the protein CASSQGRGGVETQYF.

This clone was found a few times. The chain has TRBV5-4 and TRBJ2-3; 9 nucleotides align to TRBD2. Germline trimming cut 0 bases from V and 0 bases from J; bases unmatched to any gene: 2. The CDR3 length is 16 residues. Per germline, CDR1 SGHNT and CDR2 YYREEE (reference sequence). Written as DNA, the CDR3 is TGTGCCAGCAGCTTGGGGGGGACTAGCAGCACAGATACGCAGTATTTT. This sequence encodes CASSLGGTSSTDTQYF.

V usage is TRBV7-2 and J usage is TRBJ2-5; 8 bases map to TRBD1. Germline V lookup: CDR1 SGHTA, CDR2 FQGNSA. The ends lost 6 bases at V and 3 bases at J; junction bases unmatched: 12. CDR3 length: 16 amino acids. CDR3 in amino acids: CASSSLTGAKEETQYF. The DNA of the CDR3 is TGTGCCAGCAGTTCCTTGACAGGGGCGAAAGAAGAGACCCAGTACTTC.

DNA of the CDR3: TGCAGCGCCGATCACAGGGGGCGGGTCGGTGGCTACACCTTC. Protein sequence: CSADHRGRVGGYTF. The V gene is TRBV29-1, the J gene TRBJ1-2, with 9 nucleotides matching TRBD1. Germline assignment: CDR1 SQVTM and CDR2 ANQGSEA. The ends lost 7 bases at V and 7 bases at J; junction bases unmatched: 13. The CDR3 extends over 14 amino acids.

The genes are TRBV5-1 and TRBJ2-1; D possibly corresponds to TRBD2 (5 bases). This CDR3 is built from 15 residues. Germline CDR1 reads SGHRS; CDR2 reads YFSETQ. V was clipped by 0 bases and J by 3 bases, with 10 bases between them. The CDR3 DNA reads TGCGCCAGCAGCTTGGGGGCGGGCTACTACAATGAGCAGTTCTTC. Amino acid sequence: CASSLGAGYYNEQFF.

In DNA, the CDR3 is TGTGCCAGCAGTCCCTACAAGGGGATGAACACTGAAGCTTTCTTT. This sequence encodes CASSPYKGMNTEAFF. The genes are TRBV28 and TRBJ1-1, with TRBD1 as a possible D gene (5 bases). V was shortened by 5 bases and J by 0 bases, with 13 bases between the two germline ends. The CDR3 extends over 15 amino acids. Germline V gene data show CDR1 as MDHEN and CDR2 as SYDVKM.

This rearrangement joins TRBV4-1 to TRBJ1-3, with D hard to call. CDR3 length: 15 amino acids. V lost 1 base, J lost 4 bases, and 11 bases lay in between. Germline loops: CDR1 MGHRA, CDR2 YSYEKL. The chain's CDR3 is CASSQATGGGNTIYF. DNA for the CDR3: TGCGCCAGCAGCCAAGCTACGGGAGGGGGAAACACCATATATTTT.

The chain recombines TRBV7-3 with TRBJ2-5; the match to TRBD2 covers 11 bases. Per the germline V gene, CDR1 is SGHTA and CDR2 is FQGTGA. With 5 bases clipped from V and 5 bases from J, the junction kept 10 bases outside the gene matches. The CDR3 runs 16 residues. CDR3 nucleotide sequence: TGTGCCAGCAGCCGTTTCGGGACTAGCGGTGGGGAGACCCAGTACTTC. Translation: CASSRFGTSGGETQYF.

This chain links TRBV6-5 with TRBJ1-5, with 9 bases fitting TRBD1. This CDR3 comprises 15 residues. After removal of 5 bases from V and 1 base from J, the junction contained 3 bases not matched to a gene. The germline CDR1 and CDR2 sequences are MNHEY and SVGAGI. This CDR3 is CASSKDRGSNQPQHF. The CDR3 DNA reads TGTGCCAGCAGTAAGGACAGGGGAAGCAATCAGCCCCAGCATTTT.

The chain links TRBV7-9 to TRBJ2-7; 9 bases are a match to TRBD2. Germline V gene sequence: CDR1 SEHNR, CDR2 FQNEAQ (reference sequence). Losses at the gene ends were 5 bases for V and 2 bases for J; bases not matched to a gene: 4. The CDR3 loop spans 14 amino acids. The DNA of the CDR3 is TGTGCCAGCAGCGTTAGCGGGGGACCCTACGAGCAGTACTTC. Amino acids: CASSVSGGPYEQYF.

The chain uses TRBV2 and TRBJ1-2; 11 bases align to TRBD1. Germline V gene sequence: CDR1 SNHLY, CDR2 FYNNEI. The CDR3 runs to 15 residues. V was clipped by 5 bases and J by 4 bases; unmatched bases: 6. The DNA for the CDR3 is TGTGCCAGCAGTCAAGGGACAGGGGGGACCTATGGCTACACCTTC. Translating gives CASSQGTGGTYGYTF.

The chain is built from TRBV2 and TRBJ1-2; 11 bases agree with TRBD1. The CDR3 has 16 residues. V shed 6 bases, J shed 5 bases, and the junction held 11 bases outside the gene matches. CDR1 and CDR2 (germline): SNHLY, FYNNEI. CDR3 in amino acids: CASSAGTGGFSYGYTF. Written as DNA, the CDR3 is TGTGCCAGCAGCGCCGGGACAGGGGGTTTTAGTTATGGCTACACCTTC.

Only a few counts were recorded for this clone. The V call is TRBV20-1, the J call TRBJ2-7; D is ambiguous. V was pared by 3 bases and J by 5 bases, with 17 bases between. Germline CDR1 DFQATT, CDR2 SNEGSKA (reference sequence). The CDR3 length is 14 residues. CDR3 in amino acids: CSASLGTAGDEQYF. CDR3 nucleotides: TGCAGTGCTAGTCTTGGCACAGCAGGCGACGAGCAGTACTTC.

The chain uses TRBV11-3 and TRBJ2-1; 7 bases agree with TRBD1. This CDR3 has 14 residues. The germline V gene has CDR1 SGHNT and CDR2 YENEEA. Trimming took 5 bases from V and 8 from J; bases not matched to a gene: 9. CDR3 bases: TGTGCCAGCAGCCTGAGCAGGGGGAAGGATGAGCAGTTCTTC. Translating gives CASSLSRGKDEQFF.

The chain carries TRBV28 and TRBJ2-3; D possibly corresponds to TRBD2 (5 bases). Deletions cut 5 bases from V and 4 bases from J, with 13 bases between. Germline CDR1 MDHEN, CDR2 SYDVKM. The CDR3 length is 14 residues. The DNA of the CDR3 is TGTGCCAGCAGTCGGGCTCCTAGCTCAGATACGCAGTATTTT. Protein product: CASSRAPSSDTQYF.

The chain links TRBV11-2 to TRBJ2-7, with 7 bases identical to TRBD1. The CDR3 consists of 14 residues. Unmatched junction bases numbered 11, after V lost 6 bases and J lost 6 bases. Germline V gene data show CDR1 as SGHAT and CDR2 as FQNNGV. This CDR3 is CASSPTGANLEQYF. The CDR3 DNA reads TGTGCCAGCAGTCCAACAGGGGCTAATCTCGAGCAGTACTTC.

The chain carries TRBV27 and TRBJ2-1; a possible D gene is TRBD2 (6 bases). The CDR3 is 15 amino acids. The germline V and J ends were trimmed by 4 bases and 6 bases, with 16 bases remaining between them. Germline V gene sequence: CDR1 MNHEY, CDR2 SMNVEV (reference sequence). The CDR3 region is CASSSWKGLSNEQFF. In nucleotides, the CDR3 is TGTGCCAGCAGTTCGTGGAAGGGACTGAGCAATGAGCAGTTCTTC.

This clone was counted between two and nine times. The gene calls are TRBV11-2 and TRBJ1-2, with 9 bases fitting TRBD1. CDR3 size: 14 residues. CDR1 is SGHAT, CDR2 FQNNGV, per germline. V lost 4 bases to trimming and J lost 3 bases; unmatched junction nucleotides: 3. CDR3 residues: CASSSRQGDYGYTF. The CDR3 DNA reads TGTGCCAGCAGCTCCAGACAGGGGGACTATGGCTACACCTTC.

This chain joins TRBV6-2 or TRBV6-3 and TRBJ2-2; 10 nucleotides match TRBD1. This CDR3 is built from 15 residues. The germline V gene has CDR1 MNHEY and CDR2 SVGEGT. V was pared by 3 bases and J by 5 bases, with 3 bases of the junction left unmatched. Here the CDR3 reads CASSYGTGVTGELFF. Written as DNA, the CDR3 is TGTGCCAGCAGTTATGGGACAGGGGTTACCGGGGAGCTGTTTTTT.

The rearrangement joins TRBV6-5 to TRBJ2-7, with 7 bases fitting TRBD1. Losses at the gene ends were 3 bases for V and 3 bases for J; bases not matched to a gene: 8. Germline V gene sequence: CDR1 MNHEY, CDR2 SVGAGI. There are 15 residues in the CDR3. CDR3 in amino acids: CASSYVQGEIYEQYF. The CDR3 DNA reads as TGTGCCAGCAGTTATGTGCAGGGGGAAATCTACGAGCAGTACTTC.

The chain links TRBV7-2 to TRBJ1-2, with a tentative D call TRBD1 (5 bases). The CDR3 runs to 17 residues. V was pared by 4 bases and J by 3 bases, with 21 bases between. CDR1 and CDR2 (germline): SGHTA, FQGNSA. This chain's CDR3 is CASSSSSGIGSDYGYTF. The CDR3 nucleotides are TGTGCCAGCAGCTCCTCCTCAGGGATAGGGTCCGACTATGGCTACACCTTC.

The genes are TRBV5-1 and TRBJ1-5; D is possibly TRBD1 (6 bases). Germline CDR1 SGHRS, CDR2 YFSETQ. V dropped 5 bases and J dropped 5 bases, with 14 bases sitting between them. This CDR3 is built from 14 residues. CDR3 DNA sequence: TGCGCCAGCAGATTACAGGGTGGTGATCAGCCCCAGCATTTT. It translates to CASRLQGGDQPQHF.

As DNA, the CDR3 is TGCGCCAGCAGTGCGGAGTCCTCTGGAAACACCATATATTTT. Its translation is CASSAESSGNTIYF. The chain uses TRBV10-2 and TRBJ1-3; D gene uncertain. This CDR3 contains 14 residues. Germline V gives CDR1 WSHSY, CDR2 SAAADI. V was shortened by 4 bases and J by 0 bases, with 7 bases between the two germline ends.

The chain couples TRBV19 to TRBJ2-1; D might be TRBD2 (5 bases). V lost 3 bases and J lost 0, with 12 bases in between. The CDR3 length is 16 residues. The V gene's germline CDR1 is LNHDA and CDR2 SQIVND (reference sequence). CDR3: CASSIRTSSSYNEQFF. In DNA, the CDR3 is TGTGCCAGTAGTATTAGGACTTCAAGCTCCTACAATGAGCAGTTCTTC.